This TCR beta chain comes out of a study of blood T cell repertoires in COVID-19. The overall study: The United States, Italy and Spain were the sources of the acute and convalescent COVID-19 samples. Nucleic acid was either cDNA or gDNA, and it came from T cells, B-cell-depleted T cells, or PBMCs.

Participants were aged roughly 18 to 90 years, lived in some 23 US areas, and enrolled virtually. Self-reported history from a screening survey and questionnaire set each donor's cohort. Looked up from germline, CDR1 is DFQATT and CDR2 is SNEGSKA (reference sequence). This CDR3 is built from 9 residues. This table comes from immunoSEQ multiplex PCR, and its TCRdb copy is limited to in-frame clones, with some not included. The table shows 300,000 or so clones, with 80% to 95% occurring only once. This clone showed up just a few times. The material sequenced was PBMCs or T cells enriched from blood (not recorded which). The clonotype was recovered from a woman aged 30 to 39 who had recovered from COVID-19. This sequence joins TRBV20-1 and TRBJ1-6; D remains unclear. The CDR3 nucleotides read TGCAGGGGCCCGGAACCCCTCCACTTT. Translated, it gives CRGPEPLHF.